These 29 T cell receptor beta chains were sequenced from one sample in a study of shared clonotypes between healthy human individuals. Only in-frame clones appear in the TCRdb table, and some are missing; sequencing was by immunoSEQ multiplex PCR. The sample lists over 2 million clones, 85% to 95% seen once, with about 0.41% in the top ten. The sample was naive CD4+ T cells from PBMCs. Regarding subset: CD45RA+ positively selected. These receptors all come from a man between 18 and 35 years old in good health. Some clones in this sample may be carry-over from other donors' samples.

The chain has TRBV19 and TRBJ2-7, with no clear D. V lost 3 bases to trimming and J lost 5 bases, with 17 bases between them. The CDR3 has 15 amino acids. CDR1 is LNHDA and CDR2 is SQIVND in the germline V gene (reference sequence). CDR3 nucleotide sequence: TGTGCCAGTAGTATTGGTTTTAACACAGCCCACGAGCAGTACTTC. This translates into CASSIGFNTAHEQYF.

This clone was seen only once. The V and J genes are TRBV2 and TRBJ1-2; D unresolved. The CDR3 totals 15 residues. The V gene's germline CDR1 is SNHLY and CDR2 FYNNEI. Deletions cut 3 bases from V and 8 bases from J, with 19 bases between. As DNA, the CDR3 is TGTGCCAGCAGTGAGGTTCTAGACGGCCTGGCCGGCTACACCTTC. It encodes CASSEVLDGLAGYTF.

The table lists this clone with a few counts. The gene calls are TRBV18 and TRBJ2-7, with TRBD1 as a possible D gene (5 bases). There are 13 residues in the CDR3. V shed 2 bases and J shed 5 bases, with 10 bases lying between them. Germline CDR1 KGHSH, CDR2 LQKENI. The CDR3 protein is CASSPVQGNEQYF. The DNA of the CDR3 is TGTGCCAGCTCACCAGTGCAGGGAAACGAGCAGTACTTC.

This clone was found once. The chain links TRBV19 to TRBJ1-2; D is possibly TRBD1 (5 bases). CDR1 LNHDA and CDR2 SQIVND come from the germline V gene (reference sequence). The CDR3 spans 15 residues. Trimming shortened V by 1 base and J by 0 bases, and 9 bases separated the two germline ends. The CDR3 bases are TGTGCCAGTAGTATAGGCGCAGGGTCTAACTATGGCTACACCTTC. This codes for CASSIGAGSNYGYTF.

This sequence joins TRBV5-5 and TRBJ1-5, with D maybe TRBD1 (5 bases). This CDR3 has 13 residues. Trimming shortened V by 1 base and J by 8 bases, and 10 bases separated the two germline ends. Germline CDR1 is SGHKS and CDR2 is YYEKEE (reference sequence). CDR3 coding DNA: TGTGCCAGCAGCTTGTGGGGCCCCGAGCCCCAGCATTTT. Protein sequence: CASSLWGPEPQHF. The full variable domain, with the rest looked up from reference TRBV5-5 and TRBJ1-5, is DAGVTQSPTHLIKTRGQQVTLRCSPISGHKSVSWYQQVLGQGPQFIFQYYEKEERGRGNFPDRFSARQFPNYSSELNVNALLLGDSALYLCASSLWGPEPQHFGDGTRLSIL.

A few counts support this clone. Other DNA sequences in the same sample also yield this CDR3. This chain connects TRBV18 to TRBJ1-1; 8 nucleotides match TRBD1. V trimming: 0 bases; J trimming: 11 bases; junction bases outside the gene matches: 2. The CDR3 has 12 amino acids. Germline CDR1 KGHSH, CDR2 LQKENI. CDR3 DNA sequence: TGTGCCAGCTCACCACCGACAGGGGAGGCTTTCTTT. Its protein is CASSPPTGEAFF.

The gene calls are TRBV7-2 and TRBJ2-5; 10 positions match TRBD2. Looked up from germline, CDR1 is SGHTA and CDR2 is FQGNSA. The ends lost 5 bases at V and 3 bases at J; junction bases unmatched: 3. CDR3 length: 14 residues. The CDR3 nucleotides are TGTGCCAGCAGCCTAGGACTAGCGGAAGAGACCCAGTACTTC. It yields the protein CASSLGLAEETQYF.

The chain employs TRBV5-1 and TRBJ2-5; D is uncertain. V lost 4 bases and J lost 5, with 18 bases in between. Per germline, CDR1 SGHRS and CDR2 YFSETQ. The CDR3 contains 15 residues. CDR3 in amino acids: CASSPSFYPGETQYF. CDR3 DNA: TGCGCCAGCAGCCCCTCCTTCTACCCCGGGGAGACCCAGTACTTC.

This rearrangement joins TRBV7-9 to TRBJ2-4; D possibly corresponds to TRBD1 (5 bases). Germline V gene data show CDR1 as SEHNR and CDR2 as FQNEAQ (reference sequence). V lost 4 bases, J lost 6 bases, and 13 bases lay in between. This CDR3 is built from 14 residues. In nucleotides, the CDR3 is TGTGCCAGCAGCTCATCGACAGACACAAACATTCAGTACTTC. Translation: CASSSSTDTNIQYF.

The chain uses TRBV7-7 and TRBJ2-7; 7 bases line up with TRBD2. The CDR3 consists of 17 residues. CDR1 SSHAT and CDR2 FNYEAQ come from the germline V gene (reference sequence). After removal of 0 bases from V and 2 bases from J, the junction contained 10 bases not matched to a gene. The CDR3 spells CASSLAPRLAMPYEQYF. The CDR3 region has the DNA TGTGCCAGCAGCTTAGCCCCCCGACTAGCCATGCCCTACGAGCAGTACTTC.

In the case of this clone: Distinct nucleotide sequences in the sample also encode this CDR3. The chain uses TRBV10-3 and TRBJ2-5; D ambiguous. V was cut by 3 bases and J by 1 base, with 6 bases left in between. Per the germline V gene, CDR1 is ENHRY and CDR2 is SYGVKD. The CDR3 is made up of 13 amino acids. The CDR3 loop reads CAISDGSQETQYF. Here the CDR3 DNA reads TGTGCCATCAGTGACGGCAGCCAAGAGACCCAGTACTTC.

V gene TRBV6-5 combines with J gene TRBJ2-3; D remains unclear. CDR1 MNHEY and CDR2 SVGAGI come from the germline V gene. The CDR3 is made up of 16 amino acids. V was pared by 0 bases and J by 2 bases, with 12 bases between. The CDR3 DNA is TGTGCCAGCAGTTACTCGCCAGGAGCGATCACAGATACGCAGTATTTT. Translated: CASSYSPGAITDTQYF.

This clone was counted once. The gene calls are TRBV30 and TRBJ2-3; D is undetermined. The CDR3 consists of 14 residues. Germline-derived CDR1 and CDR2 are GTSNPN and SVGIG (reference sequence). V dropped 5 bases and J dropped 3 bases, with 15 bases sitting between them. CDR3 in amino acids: CAWCIRAGTDTQYF. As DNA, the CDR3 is TGTGCCTGGTGCATTAGGGCAGGAACAGATACGCAGTATTTT.

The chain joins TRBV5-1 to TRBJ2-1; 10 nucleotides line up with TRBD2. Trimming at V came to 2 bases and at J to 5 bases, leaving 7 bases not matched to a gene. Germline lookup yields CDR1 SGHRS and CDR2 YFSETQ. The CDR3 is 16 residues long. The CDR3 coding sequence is TGCGCCAGCAGCTTACAGGGGACTAGCGCTAACAATGAGCAGTTCTTC. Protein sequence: CASSLQGTSANNEQFF. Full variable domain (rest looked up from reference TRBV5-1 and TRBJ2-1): KAGVTQTPRYLIKTRGQQVTLSCSPISGHRSVSWYQQTPGQGLQFLFEYFSETQRNKGNFPGRFSGRQFSNSRSEMNVSTLELGDSALYLCASSLQGTSANNEQFFGPGTRLTVL.

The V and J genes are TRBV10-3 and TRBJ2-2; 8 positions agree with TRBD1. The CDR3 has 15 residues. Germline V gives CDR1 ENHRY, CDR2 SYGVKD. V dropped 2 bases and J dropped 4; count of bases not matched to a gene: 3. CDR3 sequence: CAISEAGGGTGELFF. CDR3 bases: TGTGCCATCAGTGAGGCAGGGGGCGGCACCGGGGAGCTGTTTTTT.

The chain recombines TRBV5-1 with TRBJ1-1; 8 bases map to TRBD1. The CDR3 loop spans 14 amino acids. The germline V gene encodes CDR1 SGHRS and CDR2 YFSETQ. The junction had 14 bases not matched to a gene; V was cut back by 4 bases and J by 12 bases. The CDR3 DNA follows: TGCGCCAGCAGCCTAGGGACAGGAGGGGGGCGGACTTTCTTT. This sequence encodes CASSLGTGGGRTFF. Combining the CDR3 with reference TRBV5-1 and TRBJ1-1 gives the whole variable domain KAGVTQTPRYLIKTRGQQVTLSCSPISGHRSVSWYQQTPGQGLQFLFEYFSETQRNKGNFPGRFSGRQFSNSRSEMNVSTLELGDSALYLCASSLGTGGGRTFFGQGTRLTVV.

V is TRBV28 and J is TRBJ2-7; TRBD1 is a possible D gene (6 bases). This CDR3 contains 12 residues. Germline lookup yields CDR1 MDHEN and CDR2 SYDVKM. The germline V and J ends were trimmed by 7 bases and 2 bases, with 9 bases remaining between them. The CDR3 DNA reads TGTGCCAGCAAGGACAGAGCCTACGAGCAGTACTTC. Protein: CASKDRAYEQYF.

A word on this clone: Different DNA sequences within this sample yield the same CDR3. The CDR3 DNA follows: TGTGCCAGCAGTTTACGGGGGGCGGGAGAAGAGACCCAGTACTTC. Amino acid sequence: CASSLRGAGEETQYF. The chain uses TRBV28 and TRBJ2-5; possibly TRBD2 for D (7 bases). The CDR3 is 15 residues long. V shed 2 bases and J shed 3 bases, with 13 bases lying between them. Germline V gives CDR1 MDHEN, CDR2 SYDVKM. Based on the CDR3 plus reference TRBV28 and TRBJ2-5, the full variable domain is DVKVTQSSRYLVKRTGEKVFLECVQDMDHENMFWYRQDPGLGLRLIYFSYDVKMKEKGDIPEGYSVSREKKERFSLILESASTNQTSMYLCASSLRGAGEETQYFGPGTRLLVL.

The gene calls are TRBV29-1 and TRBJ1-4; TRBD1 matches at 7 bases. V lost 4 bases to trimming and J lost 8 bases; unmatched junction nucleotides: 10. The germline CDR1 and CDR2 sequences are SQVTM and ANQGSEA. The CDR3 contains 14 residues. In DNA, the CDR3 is TGCAGCGTTGCCTCCGGCCCCAGGGGGGAAAAACTGTTTTTT. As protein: CSVASGPRGEKLFF.

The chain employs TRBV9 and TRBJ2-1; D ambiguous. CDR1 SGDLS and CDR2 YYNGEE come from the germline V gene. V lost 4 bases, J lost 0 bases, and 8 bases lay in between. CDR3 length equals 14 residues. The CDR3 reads CASSPMSSYNEQFF. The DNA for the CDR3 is TGTGCCAGCAGCCCTATGAGCTCCTACAATGAGCAGTTCTTC.

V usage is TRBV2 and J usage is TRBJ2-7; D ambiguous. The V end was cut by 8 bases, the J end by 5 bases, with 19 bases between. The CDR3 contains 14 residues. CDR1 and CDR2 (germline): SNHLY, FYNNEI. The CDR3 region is CASCIQTTLDEQYF. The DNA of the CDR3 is TGTGCCAGCTGTATACAGACAACTCTTGACGAGCAGTACTTC.

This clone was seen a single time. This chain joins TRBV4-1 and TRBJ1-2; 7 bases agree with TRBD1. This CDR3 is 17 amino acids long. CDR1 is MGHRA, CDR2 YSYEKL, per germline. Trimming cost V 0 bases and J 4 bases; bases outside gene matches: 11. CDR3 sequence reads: CASSQEVERAGGYGYTF. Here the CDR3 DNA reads TGCGCCAGCAGCCAAGAGGTGGAGAGGGCAGGGGGCTATGGCTACACCTTC.

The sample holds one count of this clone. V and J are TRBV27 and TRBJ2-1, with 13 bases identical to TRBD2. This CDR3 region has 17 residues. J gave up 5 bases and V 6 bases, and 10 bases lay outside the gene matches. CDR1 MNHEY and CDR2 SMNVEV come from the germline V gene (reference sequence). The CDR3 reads CASRFRLAGGTHNEQFF. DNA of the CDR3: TGTGCCAGCAGGTTCAGACTAGCGGGAGGTACCCACAATGAGCAGTTCTTC.

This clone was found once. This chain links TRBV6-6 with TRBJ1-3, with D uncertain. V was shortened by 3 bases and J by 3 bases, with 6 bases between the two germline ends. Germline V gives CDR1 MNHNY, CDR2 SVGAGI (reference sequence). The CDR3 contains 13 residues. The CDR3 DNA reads TGTGCCAGCAGTTATGAGGTTGGAAACACCATATATTTT. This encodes CASSYEVGNTIYF.

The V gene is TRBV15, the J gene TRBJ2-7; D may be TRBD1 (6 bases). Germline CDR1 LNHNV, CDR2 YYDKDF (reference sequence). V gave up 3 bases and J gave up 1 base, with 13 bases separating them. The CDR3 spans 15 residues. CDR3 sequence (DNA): TGTGCCACCAGCAGGGGCAGGGGACAATCCTACGAGCAGTACTTC. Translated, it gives CATSRGRGQSYEQYF.

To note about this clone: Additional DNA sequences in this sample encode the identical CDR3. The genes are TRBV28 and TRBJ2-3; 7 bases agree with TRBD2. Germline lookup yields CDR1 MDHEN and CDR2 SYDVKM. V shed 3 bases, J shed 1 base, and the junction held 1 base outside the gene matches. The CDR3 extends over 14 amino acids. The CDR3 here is CASSLGGRTDTQYF. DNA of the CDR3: TGTGCCAGCAGTTTGGGAGGGCGCACAGATACGCAGTATTTT.

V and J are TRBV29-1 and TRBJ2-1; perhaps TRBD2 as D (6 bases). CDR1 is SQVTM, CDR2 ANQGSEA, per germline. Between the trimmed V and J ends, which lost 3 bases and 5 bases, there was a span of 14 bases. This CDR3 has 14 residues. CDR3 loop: CSVDKATRDNEQFF. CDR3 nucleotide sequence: TGCAGCGTTGATAAAGCGACTAGGGACAATGAGCAGTTCTTC.

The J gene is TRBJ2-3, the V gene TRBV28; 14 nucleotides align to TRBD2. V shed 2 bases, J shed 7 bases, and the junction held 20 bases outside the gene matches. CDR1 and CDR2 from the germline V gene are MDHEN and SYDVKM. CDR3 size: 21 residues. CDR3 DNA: TGTGCCAGCAGTTTAGGAGCCTTCTACGGATCCGGGACTAGCGGGAGAAATACGCAGTATTTT. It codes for CASSLGAFYGSGTSGRNTQYF.

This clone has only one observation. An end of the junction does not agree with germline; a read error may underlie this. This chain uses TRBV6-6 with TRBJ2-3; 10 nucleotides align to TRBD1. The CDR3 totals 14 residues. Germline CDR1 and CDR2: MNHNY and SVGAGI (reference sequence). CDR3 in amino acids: CASRTTGGLSPPNF. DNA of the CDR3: TGTGCCAGCAGGACGACAGGGGGCCTCTCTCCCCCTAATTTT.